This TCR beta chain was sequenced in a study of persistence of HIV-infected CD4 T cells. The immunoSEQ assay was version 4, run in survey mode. Sequencing was performed with immunoSEQ multiplex PCR; in TCRdb, only in-frame clones are kept and a portion is missing. The sample lists about 36,000 clones; 85% were seen once. This clone appeared a single time. What it binds is not known. Study-wide findings and caveats: TCRbeta richness was lower in CMV- and Gag-responding cells than in anti-CD3/anti-CD28-responding cells.

An overlapping HIV-1 Gag peptide pool stimulated these cells at about 0.9 ug/peptide/mL. Sorted nonresponding memory CD4+ T cells were CD40L-negative, CD69-negative, CD45RO-high. Germline values: CDR1 SGHRS, CDR2 YFSETQ. The CDR3 is made up of 15 amino acids. V was trimmed by 1 base and J by 6 bases, leaving 13 bases between them. This specimen consisted of cultured CD4+ T cells from PBMCs, obtained from a patient who received antiretroviral therapy. The chain couples TRBV5-1 to TRBJ2-2, with D tentatively TRBD1 (6 bases). The sequence derives from an adult with HIV. The donor label of this sample is uncertain. CDR3 protein: CASSLRAGEAGELFF. CDR3 bases: TGCGCCAGCAGCTTGAGGGCAGGGGAAGCCGGGGAGCTGTTTTTT.